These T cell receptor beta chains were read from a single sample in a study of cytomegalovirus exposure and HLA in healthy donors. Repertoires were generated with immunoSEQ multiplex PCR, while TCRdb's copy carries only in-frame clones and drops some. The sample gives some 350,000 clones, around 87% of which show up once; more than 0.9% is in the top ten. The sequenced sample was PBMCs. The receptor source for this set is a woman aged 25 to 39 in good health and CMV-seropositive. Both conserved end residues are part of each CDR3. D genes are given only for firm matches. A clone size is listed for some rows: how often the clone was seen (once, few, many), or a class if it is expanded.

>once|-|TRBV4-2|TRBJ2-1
TGTGCCAGCAGCCAAGAAGTCAGGGTGGATGGCAATGAGCAGTTCTTC
CASSQEVRVDGNEQFF
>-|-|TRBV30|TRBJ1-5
TGTGCCTGGAGTGTACGTCGGGCTCTAGAGAACCAGCCCCAGCATTTT
CAWSVRRALENQPQHF
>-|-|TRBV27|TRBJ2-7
TGTGCCAGCAGGCAGGGGCTCGGCTACGAGCAGTACTTC
CASRQGLGYEQYF
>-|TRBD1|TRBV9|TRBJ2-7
TGTGCCAGCAGCGTAGGTACAGGGGGTCGGTCTGAGCAGTACTTC
CASSVGTGGRSEQYF
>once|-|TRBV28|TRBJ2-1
TGTGCCAGCAGTTTATTTAGCTACAATGAGCAGTTCTTC
CASSLFSYNEQFF
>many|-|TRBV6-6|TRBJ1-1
TGTGCCAGCAGTTACCCCGGACAGTTGAACACTGAAGCTTTCTTT
CASSYPGQLNTEAFF
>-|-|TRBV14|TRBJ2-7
TGTGCCAGCAGCCAAGCAGGGGAACGGTACGAGCAGTACTTC
CASSQAGERYEQYF
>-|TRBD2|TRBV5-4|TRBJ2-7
TGTGCCAGCAGTGTTGGGACTAGCGGCTACGAGCAGTACTTC
CASSVGTSGYEQYF
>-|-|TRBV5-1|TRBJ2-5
TGCGCCAGCAGCTTGGGGGTCGGCAATATCGAAGGGGAGACCCAGTACTTC
CASSLGVGNIEGETQYF
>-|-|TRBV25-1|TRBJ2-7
TGTGCCAGCAGTGAAGGGCAGCGGTTAACCTACGAGCAGTACTTC
CASSEGQRLTYEQYF
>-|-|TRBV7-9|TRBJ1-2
TGTGCCAGCAGCTTATGGGGGTACAGCTATGGCTACACCTTC
CASSLWGYSYGYTF
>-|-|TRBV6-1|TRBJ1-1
TGTGCCAGCAGTGAAGGGGGGTACGCCACTGAAGCTTTCTTT
CASSEGGYATEAFF
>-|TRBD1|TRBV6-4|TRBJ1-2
TGTGCCAGCAGTGACTCATACCAGGACAGGGTCAATGGCTACACCTTC
CASSDSYQDRVNGYTF
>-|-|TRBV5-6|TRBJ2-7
TGTGCCAGCAGCTTGGTTGGCGGGACAAGCTCCTACGAGCAGTACTTC
CASSLVGGTSSYEQYF
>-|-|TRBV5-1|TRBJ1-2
TGCGCCAGCAGCTTGGACGCGGGGGCCTATGGCTACACCTTC
CASSLDAGAYGYTF
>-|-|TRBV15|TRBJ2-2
TGTGCCACCAGCAGAGAGAAGGGGGGAAGAGCCACCGGGGAGCTGTTTTTT
CATSREKGGRATGELFF
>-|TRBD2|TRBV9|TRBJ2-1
TGTGCCAGCAGCGTAGTGGCTAGCGGGAGCAATGAGCAGTTCTTC
CASSVVASGSNEQFF
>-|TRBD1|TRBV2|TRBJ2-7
TGTGCCAGCAGTGATGGGACAGGGGGCCCTTTCTACGAGCAGTACTTC
CASSDGTGGPFYEQYF
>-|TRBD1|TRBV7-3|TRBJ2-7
TGTGCCAGCAGCACGGGACAGTCCTACGAGCAGTACTTC
CASSTGQSYEQYF
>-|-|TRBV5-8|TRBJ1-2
TGTGCCAGCAGCTTGGCCGGGTCCACCCACTACACCTTC
CASSLAGSTHYTF
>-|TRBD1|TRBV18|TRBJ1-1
TGTGCCAGCTCACCACTCACACAGGGGTTGGAGACTGAAGCTTTCTTT
CASSPLTQGLETEAFF
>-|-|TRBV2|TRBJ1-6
TGTGCCAGCAGTTCGGGGGGGCGGAATAATTCACCCCTCCACTTT
CASSSGGRNNSPLHF
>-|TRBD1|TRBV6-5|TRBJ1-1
TGTGCCAGCAGTTACGACAGGGGGAACACTGAAGCTTTCTTT
CASSYDRGNTEAFF
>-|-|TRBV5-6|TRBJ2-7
TGTGCCAGCAGCAATGGCCAGGGCGTATACGAGCAGTACTTC
CASSNGQGVYEQYF
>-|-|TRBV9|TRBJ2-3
TGTGCCAGCAGCCTTAGGGGGAACACAGATACGCAGTATTTT
CASSLRGNTDTQYF
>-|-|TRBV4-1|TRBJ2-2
TGCGCCAGCAGCCAAGGGGCAAACACCGGGGAGCTGTTTTTT
CASSQGANTGELFF
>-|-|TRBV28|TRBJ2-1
TGTGCCAGCAGTTCTAGACTCTCCTACAATGAGCAGTTCTTC
CASSSRLSYNEQFF
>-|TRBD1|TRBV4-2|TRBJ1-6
TGTGCCAGCAGCCAAGACCCGGGACAGGATAATTCACCCCTCCACTTT
CASSQDPGQDNSPLHF
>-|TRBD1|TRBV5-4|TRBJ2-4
TGTGCCAGCAGCTTACACAGGGGAGTAGACATTCAGTACTTC
CASSLHRGVDIQYF
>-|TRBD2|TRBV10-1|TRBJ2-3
TGCGCCACCGTGGGACTAGCGGGAGGAGGGGATACGCAGTATTTT
CATVGLAGGGDTQYF
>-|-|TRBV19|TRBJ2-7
TGTGCCAGTAGTGCGGGACATCAGTCCTACGAGCAGTACTTC
CASSAGHQSYEQYF
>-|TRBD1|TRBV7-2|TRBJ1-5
TGTGCCAGCAGCCACAGGACAGGAGATCAGCCCCAGCATTTT
CASSHRTGDQPQHF
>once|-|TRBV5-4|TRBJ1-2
TGTGCCAGCAGCCCGGCTGGATCGAGCAAGAGGTTCTATGGCTACACCTTC
CASSPAGSSKRFYGYTF
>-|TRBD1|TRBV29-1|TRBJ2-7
TGCAGCGTTGAAGCGGGGACAGGGGCCTACGAGCAGTACTTC
CSVEAGTGAYEQYF
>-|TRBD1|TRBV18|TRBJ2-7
TGTGCCAGCTCACCAACAGGGGGCGAGCAGTACTTC
CASSPTGGEQYF
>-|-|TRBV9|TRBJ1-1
TGTGCCAGCAGCGGAATACGTCCCACTGAAGCTTTCTTT
CASSGIRPTEAFF
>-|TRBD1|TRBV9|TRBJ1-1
TGTGCCAGCAGTGCCCAGGGGGCAGTGAACACTGAAGCTTTCTTT
CASSAQGAVNTEAFF
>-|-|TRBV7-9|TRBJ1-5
TGTGCCAGCAGCACTGACGCGGTGGATCAGCCCCAGCATTTT
CASSTDAVDQPQHF
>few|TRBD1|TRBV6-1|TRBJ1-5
TGTGCCAGACCTACGGAGGGGGCGAATCAGCCCCAGCATTTT
CARPTEGANQPQHF
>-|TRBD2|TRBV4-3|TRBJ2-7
TGCGCCAGCAGCCAAGCAGCGGCGGGGGGAACCTACGAGCAGTACTTC
CASSQAAAGGTYEQYF
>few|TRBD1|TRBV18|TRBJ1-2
TGTGCCAGCTCACCACCTCTCTCGAACAGGGGGTATGGCTACACCTTC
CASSPPLSNRGYGYTF
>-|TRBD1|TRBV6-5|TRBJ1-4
TGTGCCAGCAGTCAAACAGGGGGCAGAGGTGAAAAACTGTTTTTT
CASSQTGGRGEKLFF
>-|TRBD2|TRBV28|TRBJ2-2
TGTGCCACCAAACTAGCGGGAGTAAACACCGGGGAGCTGTTTTTT
CATKLAGVNTGELFF
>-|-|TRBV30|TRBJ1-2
TGTGCCTGGAGTGTGGGGCAGTGGGGCTACACCTTC
CAWSVGQWGYTF
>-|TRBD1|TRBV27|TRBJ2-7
TGTGCCAGCAGTCCGACAGGGGGCTACGAGCAGTACTTC
CASSPTGGYEQYF
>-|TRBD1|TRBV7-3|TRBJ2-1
TGTGCCAGCAGCTTAGGACAGGCATCCTACAATGAGCAGTTCTTC
CASSLGQASYNEQFF
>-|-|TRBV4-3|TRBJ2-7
TGCGCCAGCAGCCAAGATTGGATAGCCCAGACCTACGAGCAGTACTTC
CASSQDWIAQTYEQYF
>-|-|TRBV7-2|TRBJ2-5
TGTGCCAGCAGTCCCGCCGGGGTCCCCGGACAAGAGACCCAGTACTTC
CASSPAGVPGQETQYF
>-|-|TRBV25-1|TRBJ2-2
TGTGCCAGCAGTGAATTTGCGGTTACCGGGGAGCTGTTTTTT
CASSEFAVTGELFF
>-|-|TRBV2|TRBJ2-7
TGTGCCAGCAGACACAGGGAACCCTACGAGCAGTACTTC
CASRHREPYEQYF
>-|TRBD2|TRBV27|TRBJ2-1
TGTGCCAGCAGTCGCCCGGGACTAGCGGACAATGAGCAGTTCTTC
CASSRPGLADNEQFF
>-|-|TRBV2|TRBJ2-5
TGTGCCAGCAGGAGGGGGGGGGAGACCCAGTACTTC
CASRRGGETQYF
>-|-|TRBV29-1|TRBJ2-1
TGCAGCGTTGCGTCGGGAACGTCCTACAATGAGCAGTTCTTC
CSVASGTSYNEQFF
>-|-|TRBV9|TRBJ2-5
TGTGCCAGCAGCGTTGGGGGTCCTCCCCAAGAGACCCAGTACTTC
CASSVGGPPQETQYF
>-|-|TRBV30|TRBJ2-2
TGTGCCTGGAGTGTAGGGACTCATAACACCGGGGAGCTGTTTTTT
CAWSVGTHNTGELFF
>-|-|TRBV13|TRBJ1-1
TGTGCCAGCAGCCCCCGAAGGGGTGCTGAAGCTTTCTTT
CASSPRRGAEAFF